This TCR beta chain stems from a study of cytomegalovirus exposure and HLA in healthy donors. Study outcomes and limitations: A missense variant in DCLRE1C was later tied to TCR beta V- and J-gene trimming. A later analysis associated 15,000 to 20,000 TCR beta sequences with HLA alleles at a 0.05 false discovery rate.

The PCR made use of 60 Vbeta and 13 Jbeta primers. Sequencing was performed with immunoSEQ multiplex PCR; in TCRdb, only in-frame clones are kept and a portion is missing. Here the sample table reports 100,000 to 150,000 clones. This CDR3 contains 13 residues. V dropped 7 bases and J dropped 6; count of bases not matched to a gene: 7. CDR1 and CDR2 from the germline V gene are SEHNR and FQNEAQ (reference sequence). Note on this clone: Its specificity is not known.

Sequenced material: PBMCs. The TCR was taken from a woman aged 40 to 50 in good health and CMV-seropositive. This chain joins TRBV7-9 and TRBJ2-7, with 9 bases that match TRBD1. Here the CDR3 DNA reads TGTGCCAGCACCGGGACAGGGAATGGCGAGCAGTACTTC. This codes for CASTGTGNGEQYF.